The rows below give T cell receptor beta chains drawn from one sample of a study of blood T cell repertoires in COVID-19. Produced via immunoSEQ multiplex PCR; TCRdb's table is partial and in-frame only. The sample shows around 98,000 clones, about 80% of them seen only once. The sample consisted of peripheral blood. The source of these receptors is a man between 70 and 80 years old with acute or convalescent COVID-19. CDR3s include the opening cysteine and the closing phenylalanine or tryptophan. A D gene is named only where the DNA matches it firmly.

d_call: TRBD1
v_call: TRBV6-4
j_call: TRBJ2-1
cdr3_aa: CASSDGTGGNEQFF

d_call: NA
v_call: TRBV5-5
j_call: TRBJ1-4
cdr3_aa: CASSLDSHQPRGEKLFF

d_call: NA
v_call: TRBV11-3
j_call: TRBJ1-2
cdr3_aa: CASSLDRHHGYTF

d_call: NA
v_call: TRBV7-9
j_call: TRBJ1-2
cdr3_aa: CASSPEAGDGYTF

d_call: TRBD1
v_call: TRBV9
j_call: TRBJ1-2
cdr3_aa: CASSVLMTGSHGYTF

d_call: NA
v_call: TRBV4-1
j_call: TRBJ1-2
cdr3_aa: CASSQEVARYYGYTF

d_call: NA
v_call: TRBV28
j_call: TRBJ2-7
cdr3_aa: CASSKQGYEQYF

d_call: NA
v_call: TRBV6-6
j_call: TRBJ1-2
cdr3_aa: CASSADQGYGYTF

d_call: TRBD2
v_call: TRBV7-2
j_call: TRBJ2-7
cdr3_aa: CASSPPGGFLYEQYF

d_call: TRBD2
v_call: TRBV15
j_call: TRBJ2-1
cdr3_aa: CATSRRGTSGQNEQFF

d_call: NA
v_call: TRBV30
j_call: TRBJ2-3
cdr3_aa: CALHRGFTDTQYF

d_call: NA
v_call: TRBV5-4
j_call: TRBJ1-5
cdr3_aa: CASSWGGNSNQPQHF